This T cell receptor beta chain was retrieved from a study of blood T cells in healthy people across ages. On the study more broadly: About one barcoded TCR beta cDNA was captured per two T cells. Study-level findings and limits: Older age went with lower TCR beta diversity per million T cells, in a roughly linear way. The lack of PBMC sorting stopped any conclusive naive versus antigen-experienced comparison. Long-lived donors carried more naive CD4+ cells and greater diversity than aged donors.

The use of a sample-barcoded 5' primer and a J-beta primer mix characterized a second PCR of about 6 to 12 cycles. Each CDR3 protein gets one entry after TCRdb re-called the 5' RACE reads with MiXCR. This table holds around 690,000 distinct CDR3 sequences, roughly 58% found once. This clonotype was counted a single time. What it binds is unknown. V was clipped by 6 bases and J by 8 bases, with 11 bases between them. This CDR3 contains 13 residues. The TCR sequence derives from a man aged 60 to 69 in good health. The chain joins TRBV12-3 or TRBV12-4 to TRBJ1-6; D is unclear. The sequenced sample was blood. CDR3 nucleotide sequence: TGTGCCAGCAGATTACAAGGGCATTCACCCCTCCACTTT. Protein product: CASRLQGHSPLHF.